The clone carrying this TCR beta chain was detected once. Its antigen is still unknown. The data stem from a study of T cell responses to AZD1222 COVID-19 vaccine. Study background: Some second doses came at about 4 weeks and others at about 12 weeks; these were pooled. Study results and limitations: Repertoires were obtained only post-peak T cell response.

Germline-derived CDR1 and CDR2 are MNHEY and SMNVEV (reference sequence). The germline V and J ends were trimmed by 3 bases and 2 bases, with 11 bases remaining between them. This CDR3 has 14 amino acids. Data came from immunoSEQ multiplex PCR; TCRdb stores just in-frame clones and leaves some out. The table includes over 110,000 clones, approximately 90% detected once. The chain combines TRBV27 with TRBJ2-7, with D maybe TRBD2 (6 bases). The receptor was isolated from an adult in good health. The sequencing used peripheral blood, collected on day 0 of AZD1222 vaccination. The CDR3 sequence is CASSLYGGTYEQYF. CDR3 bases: TGTGCCAGCAGTTTGTACGGAGGGACCTACGAGCAGTACTTC.